Below are 14 T cell receptor beta chains sequenced from a single sample in a study of T cell repertoires in cytomegalovirus infection. Their antigen targets remain unknown. TCRdb passed the reads through MiXCR, listing each CDR3 protein once. The sample lists a few hundred thousand distinct CDR3 sequences; roughly a fifth were seen once. The sample was cultured PBMCs, taken from culture after CMV antigen stimulation. Every receptor here comes from a human donor in good health (CMV status not recorded). Some clones in this sample may be carry-over from other donors' samples.

Many counts were recorded for this clonotype. The V call is TRBV6-1, the J call TRBJ2-1; 11 positions agree with TRBD2. The CDR3 length is 15 residues. V was pared by 6 bases and J by 4 bases, with 5 bases of the junction left unmatched. In germline, CDR1 is MNHNS, CDR2 SASEGT. CDR3 amino acids: CASRPGLAAYNEQFF. CDR3 DNA: TGTGCCAGCAGACCGGGACTAGCGGCATACAATGAGCAGTTCTTC.

There are a few counts of this clonotype. This chain uses TRBV12-3 or TRBV12-4 with TRBJ1-5; 7 bases fit TRBD1. V lost 5 bases to trimming and J lost 0 bases; unmatched junction nucleotides: 7. The CDR3 sequence is 16 residues long. The CDR3 is CASSPTGVVSNQPQHF. In nucleotides, the CDR3 is TGTGCCAGCAGTCCAACAGGGGTCGTTAGCAATCAGCCCCAGCATTTT.

The V and J genes are TRBV27 and TRBJ2-6, with unresolved D. Germline CDR1 reads MNHEY; CDR2 reads SMNVEV (reference sequence). Trimming pared 1 base from V and 0 bases from J, leaving 19 bases between. The CDR3 covers 20 residues. CDR3 coding DNA: TGTGCCAGCAGTTTATGGTCGGCAGCCCACTTAAGCTCTGGGGCCAACGTCCTGACTTTC. Encoded protein: CASSLWSAAHLSSGANVLTF.

This clonotype was recorded at least ten times. The chain joins TRBV7-9 to TRBJ2-1; 13 bases are shared with TRBD2. The CDR3 totals 15 residues. With 3 bases clipped from V and 6 bases from J, the junction kept 2 bases outside the gene matches. CDR1 and CDR2 (germline): SEHNR, FQNEAQ (reference sequence). The CDR3 DNA follows: TGTGCCAGCAGCTTCGGGACTAGCGGGATCAATGAGCAGTTCTTC. Protein: CASSFGTSGINEQFF.

The chain employs TRBV6-6 and TRBJ1-2; 9 bases line up with TRBD1. The V segment lost 6 bases and the J segment 7 bases; nucleotides outside the gene matches: 6. This CDR3 region has 13 residues. Germline CDR1 reads MNHNY; CDR2 reads SVGAGI (reference sequence). The CDR3: CASSRIQGAGYTF. CDR3 bases: TGTGCCAGCAGCAGAATACAGGGGGCTGGCTACACCTTC.

The chain carries TRBV4-1 and TRBJ2-7; D is perhaps TRBD2 (5 bases). The V and J ends lost 0 bases and 5 bases respectively, with 11 bases between them. From germline, CDR1 is MGHRA and CDR2 YSYEKL. This CDR3 is 14 amino acids long. Here the CDR3 DNA reads TGCGCCAGCAGCCAAGATACAGCGGCCGACGAGCAGTACTTC. Translating it yields CASSQDTAADEQYF.

The gene calls are TRBV7-2 and TRBJ2-1; D possibly corresponds to TRBD2 (6 bases). Germline CDR1 SGHTA, CDR2 FQGNSA. V was clipped by 2 bases and J by 9 bases, with 20 bases between them. This CDR3 spans 16 amino acids. The CDR3, as DNA: TGTGCCAGCAGCTTATTTAGGACAAGCAGGCGGGGTGAGCAGTTCTTC. Translation gives CASSLFRTSRRGEQFF.

This clonotype was detected a few times. This chain links TRBV7-2 with TRBJ2-3; D remains ambiguous. Germline CDR1 is SGHTA and CDR2 is FQGNSA. V lost 4 bases, J lost 6 bases, and 11 bases lay in between. This CDR3 has 13 amino acids. This CDR3 is CASSYIVRDTQYF. As DNA, the CDR3 is TGTGCCAGCAGCTACATTGTTAGGGATACGCAGTATTTT.

This clonotype was observed many times. The J gene is TRBJ2-3, the V gene TRBV12-3 or TRBV12-4; D possibly matches TRBD1 or TRBD2 (5 bases each). V was cut by 1 base and J by 4 bases, with 9 bases left in between. The CDR3 is 14 amino acids. CDR3 nucleotide sequence: TGTGCCAGCAGTTTAGTTCGGGGCCCAGATACGCAGTATTTT. Its translation is CASSLVRGPDTQYF.

This clonotype came up a few times. J is TRBJ1-1 and V is TRBV29-1, with 7 bases lining up with TRBD1. The CDR3 totals 13 residues. The germline V gene encodes CDR1 SQVTM and CDR2 ANQGSEA. Unmatched junction bases numbered 6, after V lost 2 bases and J lost 6 bases. The CDR3 coding sequence is TGCAGCGTTGAAATCCAGGGGGACGCTGAAGCTTTCTTT. Translating it yields CSVEIQGDAEAFF.

The chain links TRBV7-8 to TRBJ2-1, with D tentatively TRBD2 (6 bases). The CDR3 covers 15 residues. In germline, CDR1 is SGHVS, CDR2 FQNEAQ. With 2 bases removed from V and 3 bases from J, the gap between germline ends came to 11 bases. CDR3 sequence (DNA): TGTGCCAGCAGCTTAACGGGAGTAGGCTACAATGAGCAGTTCTTC. Translation gives CASSLTGVGYNEQFF.

Many counts were recorded for this clonotype. The chain combines TRBV24-1 with TRBJ2-2, with unresolved D. This CDR3 comprises 14 residues. The germline V gene has CDR1 KGHDR and CDR2 SFDVKD. V was shortened by 0 bases and J by 3 bases, with 4 bases between the two germline ends. In nucleotides, the CDR3 is TGTGCCACCAGTGATTTGACTGACACCGGGGAGCTGTTTTTT. This translates into CATSDLTDTGELFF.

This clonotype was counted at least ten times. This chain joins TRBV12-3 or TRBV12-4 and TRBJ2-5; TRBD1 matches 7 bases. The CDR3 is 15 residues long. V dropped 6 bases and J dropped 2; count of bases not matched to a gene: 9. CDR3 coding DNA: TGTGCCAGCAGACTCACAGGGGTTGGGCAAGAGACCCAGTACTTC. It specifies CASRLTGVGQETQYF.

Only a few counts were recorded for this clonotype. The chain carries TRBV6-1 and TRBJ2-2, with 7 bases aligning to TRBD2. This CDR3 comprises 12 residues. CDR1 is MNHNS, CDR2 SASEGT, per germline. The J segment lost 7 bases and the V segment lost 8 bases, leaving 4 bases of the junction unmatched. The CDR3 DNA is TGTGCCAGCCGGCGGGAGATCGGGGAGCTGTTTTTT. Encoded protein: CASRREIGELFF.